Here is one T cell receptor (beta chain) with its context. Its antigen is still unknown. These data originate in a study of cytomegalovirus exposure and HLA in healthy donors. Study summary: The roughly 110 validation repertoires were produced on the same platform as the approximately 620 repertoires of the first cohort. This was reported in a later analysis.

Trimming removed 5 bases from V and 5 bases from J, with 8 bases in between. The CDR3 length is 12 residues. Germline CDR1 is LNHDA and CDR2 is SQIVND (reference sequence). Study-level points and caveats: Researchers catalogued around 150 TCR beta chains as cytomegalovirus-associated. Within the 100 to 150 validation repertoires, first-cohort TCR clusters tended to co-occur, according to a later analysis. The authors confirmed in vitro that three CMV-associated chains were specific for CMV antigens.

TCRdb's copy holds only in-frame clones and misses some; the assay was immunoSEQ multiplex PCR. This sample has around 160,000 clones, with roughly 91% found just once. The sequence derives from a young man in good health and CMV-seronegative. This chain connects TRBV19 to TRBJ2-3; weak D call: TRBD2 (5 bases). The specimen sequenced was PBMCs. The CDR3 nucleotides read TGTGCCAGTAGTTTGAGCGGAGATACGCAGTATTTT. It encodes CASSLSGDTQYF.